This T cell receptor (beta chain) is from a study of OX40 agonist ivuxolimab in advanced cancers. Study background: Antecedent anti-PD-1, anti-PD-L1 or anti-CTLA-4 therapy was permissible, with around 41% having received some.

Anyone with autoimmune disease history or systemic immunosuppression was excluded. V was shortened by 6 bases and J by 2 bases, with 13 bases between the two germline ends. In germline, CDR1 is LNHDA, CDR2 SQIVND (reference sequence). This CDR3 is built from 14 residues. Sequenced by immunoSEQ multiplex PCR; TCRdb stores in-frame clones only, minus some. The repertoire holds some 43,000 clones, with around 94% as singletons. V and J are TRBV19 and TRBJ1-1; a possible D gene is TRBD1 (6 bases). Material: CD4+ or CD8+ T cells sorted from blood, obtained in a trial of the OX40 agonist ivuxolimab. This receptor was identified in an adult with an advanced solid tumor such as melanoma, head and neck, liver or kidney cancer. CDR3 nucleotide sequence: TGTGCCAGTAGCCCGGGGGGGGCTAACACTGAAGCTTTCTTT. Translated: CASSPGGANTEAFF. The variable domain in full, with the rest retrieved from reference TRBV19 and TRBJ1-1, is DGGITQSPKYLFRKEGQNVTLSCEQNLNHDAMYWYRQDPGQGLRLIYYSQIVNDFQKGDIAEGYSVSREKKESFPLTVTSAQKNPTAFYLCASSPGGANTEAFFGQGTRLTVV.